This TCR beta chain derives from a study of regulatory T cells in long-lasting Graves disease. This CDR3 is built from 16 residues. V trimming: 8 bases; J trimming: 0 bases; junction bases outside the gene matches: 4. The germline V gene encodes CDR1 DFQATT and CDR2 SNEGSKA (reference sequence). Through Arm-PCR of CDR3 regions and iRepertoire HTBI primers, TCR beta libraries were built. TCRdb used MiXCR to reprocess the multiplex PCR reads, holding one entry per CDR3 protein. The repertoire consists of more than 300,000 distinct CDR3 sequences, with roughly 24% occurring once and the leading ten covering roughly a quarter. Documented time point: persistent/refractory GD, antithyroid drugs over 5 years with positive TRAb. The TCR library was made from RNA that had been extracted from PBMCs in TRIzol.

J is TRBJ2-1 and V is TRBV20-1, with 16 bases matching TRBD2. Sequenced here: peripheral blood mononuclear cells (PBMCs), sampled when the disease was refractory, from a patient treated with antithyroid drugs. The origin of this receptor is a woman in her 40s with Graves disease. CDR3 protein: CSTGLAGGGSYNEQFF. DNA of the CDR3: TGCAGTACGGGACTAGCGGGAGGGGGCTCCTACAATGAGCAGTTCTTC.